This T cell receptor (beta chain) was captured in a study of siplizumab effects on memory and regulatory T cells. Generated by immunoSEQ multiplex PCR, the TCRdb table keeps only in-frame clones and is missing some. The sample yields 75,000 to 100,000 clones, around 94% seen once. Findings and caveats of the study: Alloreactive CD4+ clones that could be mapped were on average approximately 69% Treg-derived with siplizumab, against more than 25% in controls. Siplizumab significantly decreased alloreactive sequences from unstimulated CD4+ memory cells. Proliferating siplizumab-cultured Tregs lacked confirmed suppressive function.

Trimming removed 7 bases at V and 15 bases at J, with 19 bases between. CDR1 and CDR2 from the germline V gene are SGHAT and FQNNGV. The CDR3 extends over 12 amino acids. As for this clone: Its specificity is not known.

This sequence joins TRBV11-2 and TRBJ1-5, with unresolved D. Sequenced: non-Treg CD4+ T cells sorted from blood. This TCR derives from a human donor in good health. DNA for the CDR3: TGTGCCAGCACCCAGAGGTGGTCGGACTCGCATTTT. Amino acid sequence: CASTQRWSDSHF. The full variable domain, in which reference TRBV11-2 and TRBJ1-5 provide the parts outside the CDR3, is EAGVAQSPRYKIIEKRQSVAFWCNPISGHATLYWYQQILGQGPKLLIQFQNNGVVDDSQLPKDRFSAERLKGVDSTLKIQPAKLEDSAVYLCASTQRWSDSHFGDGTRLSIL.